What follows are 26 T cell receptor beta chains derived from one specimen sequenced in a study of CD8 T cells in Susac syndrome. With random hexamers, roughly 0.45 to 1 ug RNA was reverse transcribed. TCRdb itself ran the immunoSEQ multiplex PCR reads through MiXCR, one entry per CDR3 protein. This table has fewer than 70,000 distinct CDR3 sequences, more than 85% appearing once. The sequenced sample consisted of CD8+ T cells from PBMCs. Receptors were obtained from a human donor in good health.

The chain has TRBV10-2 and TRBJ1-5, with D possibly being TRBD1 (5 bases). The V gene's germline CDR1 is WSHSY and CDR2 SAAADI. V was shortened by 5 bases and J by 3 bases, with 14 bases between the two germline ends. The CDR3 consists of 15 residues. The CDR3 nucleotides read TGCGCCAGCAGTTCCCCTAGGGACTTCAATCAGCCCCAGCATTTT. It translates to CASSSPRDFNQPQHF.

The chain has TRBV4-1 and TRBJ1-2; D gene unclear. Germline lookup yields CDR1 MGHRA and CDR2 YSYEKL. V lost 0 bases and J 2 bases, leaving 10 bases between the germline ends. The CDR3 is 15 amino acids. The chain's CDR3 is CASSQDKSSNYGYTF. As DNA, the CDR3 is TGCGCCAGCAGCCAAGATAAGTCCAGCAACTATGGCTACACCTTC.

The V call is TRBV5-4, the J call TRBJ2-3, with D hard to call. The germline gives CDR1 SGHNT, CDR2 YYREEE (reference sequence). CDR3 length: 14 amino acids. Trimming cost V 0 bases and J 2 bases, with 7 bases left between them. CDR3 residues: CASSLVASTDTQYF. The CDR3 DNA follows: TGTGCCAGCAGCTTGGTAGCTTCCACAGATACGCAGTATTTT.

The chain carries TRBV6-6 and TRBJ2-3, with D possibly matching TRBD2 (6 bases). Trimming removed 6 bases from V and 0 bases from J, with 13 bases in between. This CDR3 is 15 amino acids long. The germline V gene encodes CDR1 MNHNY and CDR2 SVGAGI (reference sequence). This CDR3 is CASSVPGVSTDTQYF. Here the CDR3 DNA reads TGTGCCAGCAGCGTACCGGGGGTTAGCACAGATACGCAGTATTTT.

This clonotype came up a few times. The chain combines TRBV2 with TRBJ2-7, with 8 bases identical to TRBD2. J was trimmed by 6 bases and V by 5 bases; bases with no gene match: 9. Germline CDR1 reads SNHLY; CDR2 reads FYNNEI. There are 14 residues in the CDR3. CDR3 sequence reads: CASSSSGGLLEQYF. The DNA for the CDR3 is TGTGCCAGCAGTTCGTCGGGGGGGCTTCTCGAGCAGTACTTC. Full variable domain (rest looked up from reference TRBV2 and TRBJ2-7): EPEVTQTPSHQVTQMGQEVILRCVPISNHLYFYWYRQILGQKVEFLVSFYNNEISEKSEIFDDQFSVERPDGSNFTLKIRSTKLEDSAMYFCASSSSGGLLEQYFGPGTRLTVT.

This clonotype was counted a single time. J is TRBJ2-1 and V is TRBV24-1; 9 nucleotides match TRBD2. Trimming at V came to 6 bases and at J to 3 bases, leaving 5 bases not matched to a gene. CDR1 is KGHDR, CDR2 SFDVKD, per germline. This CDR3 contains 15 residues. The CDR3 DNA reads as TGTGCCACCAGTTCCCAGCGGGAGGACTACAATGAGCAGTTCTTC. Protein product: CATSSQREDYNEQFF.

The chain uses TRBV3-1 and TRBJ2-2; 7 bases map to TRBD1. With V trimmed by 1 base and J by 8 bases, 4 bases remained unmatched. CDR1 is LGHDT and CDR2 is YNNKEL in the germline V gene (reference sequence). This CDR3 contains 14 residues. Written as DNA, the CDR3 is TGTGCCAGCAGCCAAGTCGAGGGGGCGGGGGAGCTGTTTTTT. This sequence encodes CASSQVEGAGELFF.

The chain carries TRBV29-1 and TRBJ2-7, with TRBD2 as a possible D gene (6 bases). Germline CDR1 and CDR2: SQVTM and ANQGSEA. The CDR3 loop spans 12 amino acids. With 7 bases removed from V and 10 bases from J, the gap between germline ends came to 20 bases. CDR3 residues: CSANYRSSAQYF. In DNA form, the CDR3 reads TGCAGCGCTAATTACAGGTCTAGCGCTCAGTACTTC.

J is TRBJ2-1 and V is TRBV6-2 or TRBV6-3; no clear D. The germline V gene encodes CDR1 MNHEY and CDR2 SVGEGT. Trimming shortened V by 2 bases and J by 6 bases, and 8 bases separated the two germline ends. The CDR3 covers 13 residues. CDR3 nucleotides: TGTGCCAGCAGTTACGGGATAAGCAATGAGCAGTTCTTC. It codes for CASSYGISNEQFF.

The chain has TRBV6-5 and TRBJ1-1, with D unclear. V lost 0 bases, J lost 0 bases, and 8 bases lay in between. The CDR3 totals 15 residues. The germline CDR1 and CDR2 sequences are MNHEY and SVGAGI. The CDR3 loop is CASSYSERMNTEAFF. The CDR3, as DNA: TGTGCCAGCAGTTACTCGGAACGGATGAACACTGAAGCTTTCTTT.

The CDR3 DNA reads as TGCGCCAGCAGCTACTCAACCGCCCGACTAGCTGTCGACAATGAGCAGTTCTTC. This translates into CASSYSTARLAVDNEQFF. J is TRBJ2-1 and V is TRBV5-1, with 7 bases aligning to TRBD2. J was trimmed by 5 bases and V by 3 bases; bases with no gene match: 17. CDR1 is SGHRS, CDR2 YFSETQ, per germline. The CDR3 consists of 18 residues.

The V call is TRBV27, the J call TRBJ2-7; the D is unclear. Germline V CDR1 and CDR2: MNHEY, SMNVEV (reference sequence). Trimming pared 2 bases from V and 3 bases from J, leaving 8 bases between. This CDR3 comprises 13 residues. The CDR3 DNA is TGTGCCAGCAGTTTAAACCATGTCTACGAGCAGTACTTC. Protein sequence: CASSLNHVYEQYF.

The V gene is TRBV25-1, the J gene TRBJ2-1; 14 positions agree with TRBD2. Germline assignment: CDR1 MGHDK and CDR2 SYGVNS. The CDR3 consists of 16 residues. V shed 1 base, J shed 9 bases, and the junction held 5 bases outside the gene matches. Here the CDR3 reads CASSEWTSGGQGEQFF. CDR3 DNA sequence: TGTGCCAGCAGTGAATGGACTAGCGGGGGGCAGGGTGAGCAGTTCTTC.

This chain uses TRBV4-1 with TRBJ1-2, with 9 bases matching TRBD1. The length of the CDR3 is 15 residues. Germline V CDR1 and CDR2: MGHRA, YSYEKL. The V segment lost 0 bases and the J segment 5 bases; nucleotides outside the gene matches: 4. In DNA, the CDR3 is TGCGCCAGCAGCCAAGATCGAGGGACAGGGTATGGCTACACCTTC. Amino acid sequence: CASSQDRGTGYGYTF.

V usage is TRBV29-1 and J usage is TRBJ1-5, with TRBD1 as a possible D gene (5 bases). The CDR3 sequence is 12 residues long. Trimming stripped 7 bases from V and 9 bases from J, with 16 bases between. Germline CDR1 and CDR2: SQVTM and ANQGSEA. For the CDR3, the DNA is TGCAGCGCCGGGGACGCCCCCGGGCCCCAGCATTTT. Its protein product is CSAGDAPGPQHF.

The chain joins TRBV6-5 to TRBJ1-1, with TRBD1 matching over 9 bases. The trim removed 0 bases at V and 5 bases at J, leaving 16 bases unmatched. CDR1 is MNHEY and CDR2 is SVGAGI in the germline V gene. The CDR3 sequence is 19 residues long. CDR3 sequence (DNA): TGTGCCAGCAGTTACTCGATAAGGACAGGGGAATCTTGGACGACTGAAGCTTTCTTT. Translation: CASSYSIRTGESWTTEAFF.

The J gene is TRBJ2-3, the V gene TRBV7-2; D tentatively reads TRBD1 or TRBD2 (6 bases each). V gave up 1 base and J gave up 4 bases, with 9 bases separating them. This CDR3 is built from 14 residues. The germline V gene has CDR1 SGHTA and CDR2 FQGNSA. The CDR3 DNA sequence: TGTGCCAGCAGCTTAGTGGGGGGCCCAGATACGCAGTATTTT. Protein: CASSLVGGPDTQYF.

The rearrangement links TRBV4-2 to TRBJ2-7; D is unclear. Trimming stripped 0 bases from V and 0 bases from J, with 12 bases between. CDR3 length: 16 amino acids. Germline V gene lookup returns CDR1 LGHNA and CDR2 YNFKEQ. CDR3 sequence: CASSQEGTPSSYEQYF. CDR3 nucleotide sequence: TGTGCCAGCAGCCAAGAGGGCACACCTAGCTCCTACGAGCAGTACTTC.

CDR3 coding DNA: TGTGCCAGCAGCGCCTCCGGGGTAGATGGCTACACCTTC. It yields the protein CASSASGVDGYTF. The genes are TRBV5-6 and TRBJ1-2; D call uncertain. Germline V gene data show CDR1 as SGHDT and CDR2 as YYEEEE. The CDR3 runs 13 residues. V lost 4 bases and J lost 6, with 13 bases in between.

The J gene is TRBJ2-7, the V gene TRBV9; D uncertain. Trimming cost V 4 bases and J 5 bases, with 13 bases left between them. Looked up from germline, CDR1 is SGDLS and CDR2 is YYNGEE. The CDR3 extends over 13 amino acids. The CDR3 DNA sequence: TGTGCCAGCAGCCCTCCCGTGAGCCACGAGCAGTACTTC. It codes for CASSPPVSHEQYF.

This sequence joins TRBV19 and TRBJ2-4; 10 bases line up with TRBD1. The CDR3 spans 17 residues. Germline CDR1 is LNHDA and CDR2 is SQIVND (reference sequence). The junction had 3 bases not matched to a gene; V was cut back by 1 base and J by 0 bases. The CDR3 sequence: CASSIVRQGAAKNIQYF. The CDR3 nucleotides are TGTGCCAGTAGTATAGTAAGACAGGGGGCAGCCAAAAACATTCAGTACTTC. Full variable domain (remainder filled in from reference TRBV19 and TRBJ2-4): DGGITQSPKYLFRKEGQNVTLSCEQNLNHDAMYWYRQDPGQGLRLIYYSQIVNDFQKGDIAEGYSVSREKKESFPLTVTSAQKNPTAFYLCASSIVRQGAAKNIQYFGAGTRLSVL.

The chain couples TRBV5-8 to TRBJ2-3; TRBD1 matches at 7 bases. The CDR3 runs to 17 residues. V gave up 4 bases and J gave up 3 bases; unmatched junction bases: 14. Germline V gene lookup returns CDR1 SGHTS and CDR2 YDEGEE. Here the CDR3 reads CASSLGTDLAGTDTQYF. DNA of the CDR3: TGTGCCAGCAGCCTCGGGACAGATCTAGCAGGGACAGATACGCAGTATTTT.

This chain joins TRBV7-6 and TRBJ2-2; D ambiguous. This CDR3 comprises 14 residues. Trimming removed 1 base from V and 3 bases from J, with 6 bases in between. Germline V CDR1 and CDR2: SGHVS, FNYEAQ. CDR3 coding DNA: TGTGCCAGCAGCTTAGTCCCGGACACCGGGGAGCTGTTTTTT. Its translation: CASSLVPDTGELFF.

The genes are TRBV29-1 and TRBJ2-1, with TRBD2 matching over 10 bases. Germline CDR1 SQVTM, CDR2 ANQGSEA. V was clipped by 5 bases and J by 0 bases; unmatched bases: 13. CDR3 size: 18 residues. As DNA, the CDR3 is TGCAGCGTTAGGGGGGACTTCAAGCGGGGGGGCTCCTACAATGAGCAGTTCTTC. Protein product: CSVRGDFKRGGSYNEQFF.

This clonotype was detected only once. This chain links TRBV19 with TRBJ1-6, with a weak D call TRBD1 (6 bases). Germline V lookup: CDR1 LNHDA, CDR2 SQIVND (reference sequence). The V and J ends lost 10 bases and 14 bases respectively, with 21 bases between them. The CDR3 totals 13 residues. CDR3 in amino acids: CATSGHGKEALHF. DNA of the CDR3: TGTGCCACCTCGGGACACGGCAAAGAGGCCCTCCACTTT. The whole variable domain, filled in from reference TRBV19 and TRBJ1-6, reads DGGITQSPKYLFRKEGQNVTLSCEQNLNHDAMYWYRQDPGQGLRLIYYSQIVNDFQKGDIAEGYSVSREKKESFPLTVTSAQKNPTAFYLCATSGHGKEALHFGNGTRLTVT.

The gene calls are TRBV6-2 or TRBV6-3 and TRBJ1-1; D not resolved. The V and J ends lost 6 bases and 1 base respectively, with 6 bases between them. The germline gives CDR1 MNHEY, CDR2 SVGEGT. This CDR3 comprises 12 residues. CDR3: CASSQWNTEAFF. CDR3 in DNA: TGTGCCAGCAGCCAGTGGAACACTGAAGCTTTCTTT.